The 3 T cell receptor beta chains below were found in one sample sequenced in a study of T cells after posttransplantation cyclophosphamide. Clones were sequenced by immunoSEQ multiplex PCR, and TCRdb holds only the in-frame ones, with some missing. The sample contains about 33,000 clones, none of them singletons. The sample was PBMCs. The receptor set was obtained from a girl aged 10 to 17 in good health, CMV-negative, and a related stem cell transplant donor.

This clone was counted ten times or more. This chain joins TRBV6-5 and TRBJ1-1; no reliable D call. The CDR3 extends over 13 amino acids. Trimming cost V 2 bases and J 1 base, with 5 bases left between them. Germline V CDR1 and CDR2: MNHEY, SVGAGI. The CDR3 coding sequence is TGTGCCAGCAGTTACGGCTGGAACACTGAAGCTTTCTTT. Its translation: CASSYGWNTEAFF.

This clone was detected many times. The chain carries TRBV13 and TRBJ1-6; tentative D call: TRBD1 (5 bases). The CDR3 runs to 14 residues. Trimming removed 6 bases at V and 11 bases at J, with 17 bases between. The V gene's germline CDR1 is PRHDT and CDR2 FYEKMQ (reference sequence). The CDR3 bases are TGTGCCAGCAGGAGGTGGGGGGATTCTGCACCCCTCCACTTT. It translates to CASRRWGDSAPLHF.

This clone was detected ten times or more. V is TRBV5-1 and J is TRBJ1-6, with no clear D. Germline V CDR1 and CDR2: SGHRS, YFSETQ. The CDR3 extends over 15 amino acids. Deletions cut 0 bases from V and 9 bases from J, with 13 bases between. In nucleotides, the CDR3 is TGCGCCAGCAGCTTGGAAACGGGTTTTGGTTCACCCCTCCACTTT. This encodes CASSLETGFGSPLHF.